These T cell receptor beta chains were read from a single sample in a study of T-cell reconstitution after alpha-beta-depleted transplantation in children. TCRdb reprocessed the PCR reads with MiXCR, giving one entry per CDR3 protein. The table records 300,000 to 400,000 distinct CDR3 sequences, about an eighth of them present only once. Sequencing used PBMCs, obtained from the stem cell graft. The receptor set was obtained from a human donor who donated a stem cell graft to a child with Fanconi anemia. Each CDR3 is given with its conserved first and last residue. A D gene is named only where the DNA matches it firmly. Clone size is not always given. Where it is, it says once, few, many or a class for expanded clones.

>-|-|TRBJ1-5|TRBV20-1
TGCAGTGCTAGAGATGTACCGACAGGACATCAGCCCCAGCATTTT
CSARDVPTGHQPQHF
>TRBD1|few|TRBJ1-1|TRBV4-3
TGCGCCAGCAGACGGGACAGGCTCACTGAAGCTTTCTTT
CASRRDRLTEAFF
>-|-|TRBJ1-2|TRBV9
TGTGCCAGCAGCGTAGCAGGATCTGGACGAGATGGCTACACCTTC
CASSVAGSGRDGYTF
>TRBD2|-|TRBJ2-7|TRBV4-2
TGTGCCAGCAGCCAAGAGACACTAGCGGGAGTCTACGAGCAGTACTTC
CASSQETLAGVYEQYF
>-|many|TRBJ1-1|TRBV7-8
TGTGCCAGCAGGGGTGGGTGGAACACTGAAGCTTTCTTT
CASRGGWNTEAFF
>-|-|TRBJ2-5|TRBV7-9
TGTGCCAGCAGCTTAGGCAGTCAAGCAGAGACCCAGTACTTC
CASSLGSQAETQYF
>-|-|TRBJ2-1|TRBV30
TGTGCCTGGACCCCCCAAGCGACCATGAGGGAGCAGTTCTTC
CAWTPQATMREQFF
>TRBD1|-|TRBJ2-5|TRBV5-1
TGCGCCAGCAGCTTTACGACAGGGGGCTTAGAGACCCAGTACTTC
CASSFTTGGLETQYF
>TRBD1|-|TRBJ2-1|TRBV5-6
TGTGCCAGCAGCTTCCAGGGGGCCTTCTACAATGAGCAGTTCTTC
CASSFQGAFYNEQFF
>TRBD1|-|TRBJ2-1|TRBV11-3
TGTGCCAGCAGCTCCGGCAGGGACAGGTACAATGAGCAGTTCTTC
CASSSGRDRYNEQFF
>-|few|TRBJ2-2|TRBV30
TGTGCCTGGAGTGAGGGACAGAACACCGGGGAGCTGTTTTTT
CAWSEGQNTGELFF
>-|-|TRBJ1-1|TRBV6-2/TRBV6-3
TGTGCCAGCAGTTCCCGGACAGCTGGGAAGAACACTGGAGCTTTCTTT
CASSSRTAGKNTGAFF
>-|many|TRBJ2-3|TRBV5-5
TGTGCCAGCAGCTCCCAGGGAGGAGTCAGGGTAATAACAGATACGCAGTATTTT
CASSSQGGVRVITDTQYF
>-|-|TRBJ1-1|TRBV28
TGTGCCAGCAGTCAATTGGGGGGTCTGAACACTGAAGCTTTCTTT
CASSQLGGLNTEAFF
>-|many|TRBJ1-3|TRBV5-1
TGCGCCAGCAGCCCCCGGAACTCTGGAAACACCATATATTTT
CASSPRNSGNTIYF
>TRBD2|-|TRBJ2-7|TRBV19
TGTGCCAGTAGGAGCGGGGCGGCCTACGAGCAGTACTTC
CASRSGAAYEQYF
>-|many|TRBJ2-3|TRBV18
TGTGCCAGCTCACCCCAGGCATCAGAGACCACAGATACGCAGTATTTT
CASSPQASETTDTQYF
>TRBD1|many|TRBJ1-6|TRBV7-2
TGTGCCAGCAGCCCAGGGGGGTATTCACCCCTCCACTTT
CASSPGGYSPLHF
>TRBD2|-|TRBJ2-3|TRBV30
TGTGCCTGGACTAGCGGGACTAGCACAGATACGCAGTATTTT
CAWTSGTSTDTQYF
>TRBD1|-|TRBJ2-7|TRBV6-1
TGTGCCAGCAGCCGACAGGGAGTCTCCTACGAGCAGTACTTC
CASSRQGVSYEQYF
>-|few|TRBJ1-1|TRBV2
TGTGCCAGCAGTGAAGCGCTCGCCCCGAACACTGAAGCTTTCTTT
CASSEALAPNTEAFF
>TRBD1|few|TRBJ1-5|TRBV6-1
TGTGCCAGCAGCTTTAGACAGGGGGCACAGCCCCAGCATTTT
CASSFRQGAQPQHF
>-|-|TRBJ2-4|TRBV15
TGTGCCACCAGCAGAGCAGGACTCCTCCCTCTATTATACTTC
CATSRAGLLPLLYF
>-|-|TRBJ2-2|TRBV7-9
TGTGCCAGCAGCTTAAACCCTCGGACCGGGGAGCTGTTTTTT
CASSLNPRTGELFF
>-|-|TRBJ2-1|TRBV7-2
TGTGCCAGCAGCTTAGGGTTAGCATGGCAGTTCTTC
CASSLGLAWQFF
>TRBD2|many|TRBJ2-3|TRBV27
TGTGCCAGCAGTTTCGCTAGCGGGGATGCGGGCACAGATACGCAGTATTTT
CASSFASGDAGTDTQYF
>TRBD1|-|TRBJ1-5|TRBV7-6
TGTGCCAGCAGCCCTCTCCCGGGACAGGGGAATCAGCCCCAGCATTTT
CASSPLPGQGNQPQHF
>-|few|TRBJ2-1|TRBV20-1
TGCAGTGCCCTGCACAATGAGCAGTTCTTC
CSALHNEQFF
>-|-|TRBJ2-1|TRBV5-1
TGCGCCAGCAGCTTGTTTTGGGGGTCCATTAATGAGCAGTTCTTC
CASSLFWGSINEQFF
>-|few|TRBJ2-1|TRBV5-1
TGCGCCAGCAGCCGGCGGCCCAACGGGGGGACAATTAGCTCCTACAATGAGCAGTTCTTC
CASSRRPNGGTISSYNEQFF
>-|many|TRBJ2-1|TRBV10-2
TGCGCCAGCAGTGTGGACGGGGCCTACAATGAGCAGTTCTTC
CASSVDGAYNEQFF
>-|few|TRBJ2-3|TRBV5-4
TGTGCCAGCAGCTTATACCAGGACCCCTCCACAGATACGCAGTATTTT
CASSLYQDPSTDTQYF
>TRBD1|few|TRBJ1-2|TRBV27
TGTGCCAGCAGTTTAACAAACCCAGGGGGACCGTATGGCTACACCTTC
CASSLTNPGGPYGYTF
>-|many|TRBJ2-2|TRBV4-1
TGCGCCAGCAGCCACGGACCATTTGCCGGGGAGCTGTTTTTT
CASSHGPFAGELFF
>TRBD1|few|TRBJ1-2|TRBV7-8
TGTGCCAGCAGCTTGGCGGGACAGGGACCGGCTCACTATGGCTACACCTTC
CASSLAGQGPAHYGYTF
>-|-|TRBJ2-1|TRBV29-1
TGCAGCGTTGATAAGAGCTCCTACAATGAGCAGTTCTTC
CSVDKSSYNEQFF
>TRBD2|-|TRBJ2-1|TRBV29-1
TGCAGCGTTGATACTAGCGGGGGCGATGAGCAGTTCTTC
CSVDTSGGDEQFF
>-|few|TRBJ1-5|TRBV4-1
TGCGCCAGCAGCCAAGGAGCGTATAGCAATCAGCCCCAGCATTTT
CASSQGAYSNQPQHF
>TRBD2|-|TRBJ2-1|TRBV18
TGTGCCAGCTCACCAATGCCGGGAGGTGGTGGCAATGAGCAGTTCTTC
CASSPMPGGGGNEQFF
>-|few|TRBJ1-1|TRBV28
TGTGCCAGCAGTTTACGGCCTGAAGCTTTCTTT
CASSLRPEAFF
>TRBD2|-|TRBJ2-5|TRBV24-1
TGTGCCACCAGTGAACCGACTAGCGGGGATGAGACCCAGTACTTC
CATSEPTSGDETQYF
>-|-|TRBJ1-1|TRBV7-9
TGTGCCAGCACCCCCCTAGGACGGGTGCAATCTGAAGCTTTCTTT
CASTPLGRVQSEAFF
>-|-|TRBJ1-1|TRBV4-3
TGCGCCAGCAGTTCTGTATGGGACCCGGGCACTGAAGCTTTCTTT
CASSSVWDPGTEAFF
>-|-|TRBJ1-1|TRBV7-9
TGTGCCAGCAGCTACCGGGACCGGAACACTGAAGCTTTCTTT
CASSYRDRNTEAFF
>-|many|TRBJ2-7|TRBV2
TGTGCCAGCAGTGAAGCTTGGGGCCCCGAGCAGTACTTC
CASSEAWGPEQYF
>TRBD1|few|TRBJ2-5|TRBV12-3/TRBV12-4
TGTGCCAGCAGTTTCGCAGGGGGCATGGAGACCCAGTACTTC
CASSFAGGMETQYF
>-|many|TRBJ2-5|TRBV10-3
TGTGCCATCAGTGAGTCGGGCAGCCAAGAGACCCAGTACTTC
CAISESGSQETQYF
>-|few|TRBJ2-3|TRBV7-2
TGTGCCAGCAGCCCGTGGCGGGGAACGCAGTATTTT
CASSPWRGTQYF
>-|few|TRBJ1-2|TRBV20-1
TGCAGTGCTAGGGGCGCCGACAAACTTGGCGGCTACACCTTC
CSARGADKLGGYTF
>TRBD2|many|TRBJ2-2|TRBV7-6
TGTGCCAGCAGGCCCTTTAGCGGGGAGGACACCGGGGAGCTGTTTTTT
CASRPFSGEDTGELFF
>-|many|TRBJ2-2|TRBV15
TGTGCCACCAGCAGAGAAAGGACCGGGGAGCTGTTTTTT
CATSRERTGELFF
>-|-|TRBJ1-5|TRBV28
TGTGCCAGCAGTCCGCAACAGCCGAATCAGCCCCAGCATTTT
CASSPQQPNQPQHF
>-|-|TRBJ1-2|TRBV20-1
TGCAGTGCTAGAGATGACCAGGAGGATTCGAGGTCTGGCTACACCTTC
CSARDDQEDSRSGYTF
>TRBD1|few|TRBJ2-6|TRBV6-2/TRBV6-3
TGTGCCAGCAGACAACAGGGGACTGGGGCCAACGTCCTGACTTTC
CASRQQGTGANVLTF
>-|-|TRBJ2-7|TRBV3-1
TGTGCCAGCAGCCAAGGAGGAGTCAACGAGCAGTACTTC
CASSQGGVNEQYF
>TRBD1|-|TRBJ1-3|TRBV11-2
TGTGCCAGCAGCTTAGGGGACAGGGGAATAGGAAACACCATATATTTT
CASSLGDRGIGNTIYF
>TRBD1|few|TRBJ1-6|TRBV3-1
TGTGCCAGCAGCCAAGGAGCGACAGGGGCACCCCTCCACTTT
CASSQGATGAPLHF
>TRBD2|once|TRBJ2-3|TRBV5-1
TGCGCCAGCAGCGTCCAGCGGGGGGCCACAGATACGCAGTATTTT
CASSVQRGATDTQYF
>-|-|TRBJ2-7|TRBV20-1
TGCAGTGCTAGAGGCGGCCGATCCTACGAGCAGTACTTC
CSARGGRSYEQYF
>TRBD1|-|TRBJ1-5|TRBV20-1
TGCAGTGCTAGAGATCATGGCAGGGGGAATCAGCCCCAGCATTTT
CSARDHGRGNQPQHF